The 29 T cell receptor beta chains listed next were all sequenced from one sample in a study of human T cells and chemical hapten exposure. This sample's time point: patch test 3, about 24 weeks after DPC sensitization. Indicated treatment: therapeutic diphenylcyclopropenone sensitization with weekly scalp DPC. TCRdb re-analysed the RACE reads in MiXCR, keeping a single row per CDR3 protein. The sample has 150,000 to 200,000 distinct CDR3 sequences, around a quarter seen once. The specimen was whole blood, collected in connection with sensitization to the hapten diphenylcyclopropenone (DPC). These TCRs come from a woman under 30 with alopecia areata. Some clones in this sample may be carry-over from other donors' samples.

The chain has TRBV4-1 and TRBJ2-3, with TRBD2 matching over 7 bases. CDR3 length equals 19 residues. CDR1 is MGHRA, CDR2 YSYEKL, per germline. V dropped 0 bases and J dropped 0; count of bases not matched to a gene: 12. CDR3 protein: CASSQDPWGGLTSTDTQYF. In nucleotides, the CDR3 is TGCGCCAGCAGCCAAGATCCGTGGGGGGGTTTAACCAGCACAGATACGCAGTATTTT.

In its sample, this clonotype was seen a few times. The chain employs TRBV27 and TRBJ1-6, with D unresolved. In germline, CDR1 is MNHEY, CDR2 SMNVEV (reference sequence). Deletions cut 6 bases from V and 9 bases from J, with 12 bases between. This CDR3 is built from 13 residues. The chain's CDR3 is CASRGPWTSPLHF. The CDR3 DNA sequence: TGTGCCAGCAGAGGGCCATGGACTTCACCCCTCCACTTT.

This clonotype was seen a few times. This chain links TRBV20-1 with TRBJ2-1, with 12 bases lining up with TRBD2. CDR1 is DFQATT and CDR2 is SNEGSKA in the germline V gene (reference sequence). The V and J ends lost 5 bases and 15 bases, in that order; junction bases with no gene match: 17. The CDR3 runs to 15 residues. The CDR3 reads CSALNPGLAGPGGFF. The CDR3 DNA sequence: TGCAGTGCTCTCAATCCCGGACTAGCGGGACCGGGCGGGTTCTTC.

This rearrangement joins TRBV20-1 to TRBJ1-5; D possibly corresponds to TRBD1 (5 bases). CDR3 size: 14 residues. Germline CDR1 DFQATT, CDR2 SNEGSKA (reference sequence). Between the trimmed V and J ends, which lost 3 bases and 10 bases, there was a span of 19 bases. The CDR3 DNA follows: TGCAGTGCTAGCCCTCGGGACGTTACTAGCCCCCAGCATTTT. This codes for CSASPRDVTSPQHF.

The gene calls are TRBV3-1 and TRBJ1-2; D gene uncertain. Germline loops: CDR1 LGHDT, CDR2 YNNKEL (reference sequence). Trimming left V 0 bases short and J 6 bases short, with 17 bases between. The CDR3 loop spans 16 amino acids. DNA for the CDR3: TGTGCCAGCAGCCAAGATCTAGAAATGGAATTTAATGGCTACACCTTC. It specifies CASSQDLEMEFNGYTF.

This clonotype occurred a few times. The rearrangement links TRBV6-5 to TRBJ2-7; D assignment may be TRBD1 or TRBD2 (6 bases each). The CDR3 spans 14 residues. CDR1 MNHEY and CDR2 SVGAGI come from the germline V gene. The V gene lost 4 bases and the J gene lost 1 base, with 11 bases spanning the gap. CDR3 DNA: TGTGCCAGCAGTTGGGGGGACACATCCTACGAGCAGTACTTC. Protein product: CASSWGDTSYEQYF.

A few counts support this clonotype. The chain recombines TRBV6-2 or TRBV6-3 with TRBJ1-5; D gene ambiguous. V lost 2 bases to trimming and J lost 1 base, with 6 bases between them. The CDR3 consists of 14 residues. In germline, CDR1 is MNHEY, CDR2 SVGEGT. Here the CDR3 DNA reads TGTGCCAGCAGTTACAGAACAAGCAATCAGCCCCAGCATTTT. Translating gives CASSYRTSNQPQHF.

A few counts support this clonotype. DNA of the CDR3: TGTGCCAGCAGTCCCCCCGGACAGGGGGCGCGGGAGACCCAGTACTTC. Translation gives CASSPPGQGARETQYF. The rearrangement joins TRBV27 to TRBJ2-5, with 11 bases that match TRBD1. The V segment lost 5 bases and the J segment 5 bases; nucleotides outside the gene matches: 10. The V gene's germline CDR1 is MNHEY and CDR2 SMNVEV (reference sequence). The CDR3 loop spans 16 amino acids.

A few counts support this clonotype. V gene TRBV20-1 combines with J gene TRBJ2-7; possible D gene TRBD2, 5 bases. Trimming left V 0 bases short and J 12 bases short, with 12 bases between. CDR3 length: 11 residues. In germline, CDR1 is DFQATT, CDR2 SNEGSKA (reference sequence). The CDR3 coding sequence is TGCAGTGCTAGAGATACGGGAAAAAGGTACTTC. It specifies CSARDTGKRYF.

This clonotype was seen more than once but under ten times. CDR3 coding DNA: TGCGCCAGCAGCCCGACTAGCGGGCCTTACAATGAGCAGTTCTTC. This codes for CASSPTSGPYNEQFF. This sequence joins TRBV5-1 and TRBJ2-1; TRBD2 aligns across 10 bases. Looked up from germline, CDR1 is SGHRS and CDR2 is YFSETQ. CDR3 size: 15 residues. Germline trimming cut 4 bases from V and 4 bases from J; bases unmatched to any gene: 5.

The rearrangement uses TRBV12-3 or TRBV12-4 and TRBJ2-3; TRBD2 matches 8 bases. The J segment lost 7 bases and the V segment lost 5 bases, leaving 8 bases of the junction unmatched. The CDR3 extends over 14 amino acids. The DNA of the CDR3 is TGTGCCAGCAGTGATAGCGGGGTGCGAAATACGCAGTATTTT. Protein: CASSDSGVRNTQYF.

This clonotype was seen many times. The V call is TRBV7-2, the J call TRBJ2-3; D is ambiguous. The CDR3 spans 12 residues. Trimming shortened V by 5 bases and J by 4 bases, and 7 bases separated the two germline ends. Germline V gene data show CDR1 as SGHTA and CDR2 as FQGNSA. This CDR3 is CASSQSPDTQYF. The CDR3 nucleotides are TGTGCCAGCAGCCAATCCCCAGATACGCAGTATTTT.

The CDR3 DNA follows: TGTGCCAGCAGCTTAGATTTAGGATCCTACGAGCAGTACTTC. It encodes CASSLDLGSYEQYF. The chain recombines TRBV7-2 with TRBJ2-7; no clear D gene. V was pared by 1 base and J by 1 base, with 8 bases between. CDR1 is SGHTA, CDR2 FQGNSA, per germline. This CDR3 comprises 14 residues.

This clonotype was found a few times. This chain links TRBV19 with TRBJ1-6; maybe TRBD1 (5 bases). The V gene's germline CDR1 is LNHDA and CDR2 SQIVND (reference sequence). Trimming cost V 9 bases and J 14 bases, with 23 bases left between them. This CDR3 is built from 14 residues. The CDR3: CASSLAREVGALHF. The CDR3 DNA reads TGTGCCAGCTCGTTGGCCAGGGAAGTTGGGGCCCTCCACTTT.

The chain carries TRBV12-3 or TRBV12-4 and TRBJ2-3; 8 nucleotides agree with TRBD1. V lost 7 bases, J lost 3 bases, and 6 bases stayed unmatched. CDR3 length equals 14 residues. The CDR3 here is CASTDTGGTDTQYF. DNA for the CDR3: TGTGCCAGCACCGATACAGGGGGTACAGATACGCAGTATTTT.

V is TRBV6-6 and J is TRBJ1-1; D gene unclear. Trimming cost V 4 bases and J 0 bases, with 6 bases left between them. The CDR3 contains 13 residues. Germline loops: CDR1 MNHNY, CDR2 SVGAGI (reference sequence). The CDR3 here is CASSFDLNTEAFF. The CDR3 nucleotides are TGTGCCAGCAGTTTCGACTTGAACACTGAAGCTTTCTTT.

There are a few counts of this clonotype. The chain carries TRBV27 and TRBJ1-2; weak D call: TRBD1 (5 bases). The V and J ends lost 5 bases and 3 bases respectively, with 13 bases between them. This CDR3 is built from 14 residues. The germline V gene has CDR1 MNHEY and CDR2 SMNVEV (reference sequence). Here the CDR3 reads CASSPPGAHYGYTF. The CDR3, as DNA: TGTGCCAGCAGTCCCCCCGGGGCTCACTATGGCTACACCTTC.

The gene calls are TRBV4-2 and TRBJ1-1; TRBD1 is a possible D gene (6 bases). Per germline, CDR1 LGHNA and CDR2 YNFKEQ. V was trimmed by 1 base and J by 10 bases, leaving 19 bases between them. The CDR3 sequence is 15 residues long. The CDR3 sequence: CASSQVGEGQGRAFF. In DNA form, the CDR3 reads TGTGCCAGCAGCCAAGTCGGGGAGGGCCAGGGGCGAGCTTTCTTT.

The chain joins TRBV6-5 to TRBJ2-3, with a tentative D call TRBD1 (6 bases). CDR3 size: 15 residues. Germline loops: CDR1 MNHEY, CDR2 SVGAGI. Trimming took 5 bases from V and 4 from J, leaving 16 bases between them. The CDR3 bases are TGTGCCAGCAGTACCGGGACACGAGGTGCAGATACGCAGTATTTT. Amino acid sequence: CASSTGTRGADTQYF.

J is TRBJ2-7 and V is TRBV15; D is possibly TRBD1 or TRBD2 (6 bases each). This CDR3 has 13 amino acids. Germline values: CDR1 LNHNV, CDR2 YYDKDF (reference sequence). V was cut by 8 bases and J by 5 bases, with 16 bases left in between. The DNA for the CDR3 is TGTGCCACCGGTTTGCTGGGGGGCCACGAGCAGTACTTC. It yields the protein CATGLLGGHEQYF.

This clonotype was seen at least ten times. The chain links TRBV20-1 to TRBJ2-7, with a possible D match to TRBD2 (5 bases). CDR1 is DFQATT and CDR2 is SNEGSKA in the germline V gene (reference sequence). Trimming pared 1 base from V and 3 bases from J, leaving 13 bases between. The CDR3 extends over 14 amino acids. CDR3 bases: TGCAGTGCTAGAGGGACTCTGTCTTACTACGAGCAGTACTTC. Translation gives CSARGTLSYYEQYF.

This clonotype was seen more than once but under ten times. The CDR3 DNA is TGCAGCGTTCCCAACTGGCGAAACTTGAATGAGCAGTTCTTC. The encoded protein is CSVPNWRNLNEQFF. This chain connects TRBV29-1 to TRBJ2-1; no clear D gene. V shed 5 bases and J shed 7 bases, with 18 bases lying between them. The CDR3 runs 14 residues. Germline loops: CDR1 SQVTM, CDR2 ANQGSEA.

The V gene is TRBV18, the J gene TRBJ2-7; 11 positions agree with TRBD1. CDR1 and CDR2 (germline): KGHSH, LQKENI. The CDR3 runs to 15 residues. V lost 2 bases to trimming and J lost 3 bases; unmatched junction nucleotides: 3. The CDR3, as DNA: TGTGCCAGCTCACCAGAGGGGACAGGGGGCTACGAGCAGTACTTC. Encoded protein: CASSPEGTGGYEQYF.

The J gene is TRBJ2-7, the V gene TRBV7-9, with TRBD1 matching 7 bases. This CDR3 spans 13 amino acids. With 5 bases clipped from V and 8 bases from J, the junction kept 9 bases outside the gene matches. CDR1 is SEHNR and CDR2 is FQNEAQ in the germline V gene (reference sequence). Written as DNA, the CDR3 is TGTGCCAGCAGCGTTGGGACAGCCCTTAAGCAGTACTTC. It specifies CASSVGTALKQYF.

V gene TRBV29-1 combines with J gene TRBJ1-2; 8 bases line up with TRBD1. The CDR3 covers 11 residues. Germline loops: CDR1 SQVTM, CDR2 ANQGSEA. The CDR3 nucleotides read TGCAACGCAGGGGGCAACTATGGCTACACCTTC. It specifies CNAGGNYGYTF.

The chain combines TRBV11-1 with TRBJ1-6, with D hard to call. Trimming removed 4 bases at V and 7 bases at J, with 20 bases between. This CDR3 contains 17 residues. Germline-derived CDR1 and CDR2 are SGHAT and FQDESV (reference sequence). Here the CDR3 DNA reads TGTGCCAGCAGCTCGACCCGAGAAGGAAAGAGGAATTCACCCCTCCACTTT. It encodes CASSSTREGKRNSPLHF.

This clonotype was observed a handful of times. The J gene is TRBJ2-4, the V gene TRBV6-1; no definite D call. Per the germline V gene, CDR1 is MNHNS and CDR2 is SASEGT. V was clipped by 6 bases and J by 6 bases, with 6 bases between them. The CDR3 consists of 11 residues. The CDR3: CASRTGNIQYF. The CDR3 DNA sequence: TGTGCCAGCAGGACCGGAAACATTCAGTACTTC.

The genes are TRBV20-1 and TRBJ2-1; D might be TRBD1 (5 bases). CDR3 length equals 16 residues. Deletions cut 6 bases from V and 6 bases from J, with 24 bases between. Germline CDR1 and CDR2: DFQATT and SNEGSKA (reference sequence). CDR3 DNA: TGCAGTGCCAGAACCAGACAGTCTCCTATACGCAATGAGCAGTTCTTC. Its protein is CSARTRQSPIRNEQFF.

This clonotype was observed a handful of times. The rearrangement uses TRBV7-9 and TRBJ1-4; D perhaps matches TRBD1 (5 bases). V was shortened by 5 bases and J by 2 bases, with 12 bases between the two germline ends. The CDR3 runs to 15 residues. Germline CDR1 is SEHNR and CDR2 is FQNEAQ (reference sequence). CDR3 nucleotides: TGTGCCAGCAGCCCAGGATGGGGGACTAATGAAAAACTGTTTTTT. Its protein is CASSPGWGTNEKLFF.